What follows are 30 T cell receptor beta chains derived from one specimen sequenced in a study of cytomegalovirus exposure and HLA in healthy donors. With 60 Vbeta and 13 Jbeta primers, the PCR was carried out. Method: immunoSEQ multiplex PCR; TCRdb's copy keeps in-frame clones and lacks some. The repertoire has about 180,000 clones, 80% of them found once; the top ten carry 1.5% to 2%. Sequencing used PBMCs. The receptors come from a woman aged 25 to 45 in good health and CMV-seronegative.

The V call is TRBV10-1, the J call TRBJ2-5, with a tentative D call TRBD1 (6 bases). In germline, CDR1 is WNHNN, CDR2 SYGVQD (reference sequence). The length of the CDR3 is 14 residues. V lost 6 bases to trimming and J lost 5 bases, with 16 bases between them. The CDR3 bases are TGCGCCAGCAGCCCAAGCAGGGGTTTGGAGACCCAGTACTTC. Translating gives CASSPSRGLETQYF.

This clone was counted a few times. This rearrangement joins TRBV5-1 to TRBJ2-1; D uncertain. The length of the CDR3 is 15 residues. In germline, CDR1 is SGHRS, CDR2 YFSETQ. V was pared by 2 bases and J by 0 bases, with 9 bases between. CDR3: CASSLTGDSYNEQFF. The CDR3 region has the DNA TGCGCCAGCAGCTTAACCGGAGACTCCTACAATGAGCAGTTCTTC.

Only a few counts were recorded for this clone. CDR3 region: CASSYEQGRTGELFF. CDR3 nucleotides: TGTGCCAGCAGTTACGAACAGGGACGCACCGGGGAGCTGTTTTTT. This chain links TRBV2 with TRBJ2-2; a weak D match, TRBD1 (6 bases). This CDR3 has 15 residues. CDR1 SNHLY and CDR2 FYNNEI come from the germline V gene. Trimming shortened V by 5 bases and J by 4 bases, and 14 bases separated the two germline ends. The variable domain in full, completed from reference TRBV2 and TRBJ2-2, reads EPEVTQTPSHQVTQMGQEVILRCVPISNHLYFYWYRQILGQKVEFLVSFYNNEISEKSEIFDDQFSVERPDGSNFTLKIRSTKLEDSAMYFCASSYEQGRTGELFFGEGSRLTVL.

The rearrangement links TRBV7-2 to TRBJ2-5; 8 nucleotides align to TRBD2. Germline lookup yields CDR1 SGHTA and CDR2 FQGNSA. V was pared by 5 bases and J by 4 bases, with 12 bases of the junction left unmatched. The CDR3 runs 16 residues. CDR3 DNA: TGTGCCAGCAGCAGGGACTTCACGGGGGGGCTAGAGACCCAGTACTTC. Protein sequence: CASSRDFTGGLETQYF.

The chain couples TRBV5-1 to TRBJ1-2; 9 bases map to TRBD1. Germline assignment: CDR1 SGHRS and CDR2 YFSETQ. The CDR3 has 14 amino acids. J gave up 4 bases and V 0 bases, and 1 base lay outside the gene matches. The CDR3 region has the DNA TGCGCCAGCAGCTTGGACAGGGGGCCCTATGGCTACACCTTC. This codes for CASSLDRGPYGYTF.

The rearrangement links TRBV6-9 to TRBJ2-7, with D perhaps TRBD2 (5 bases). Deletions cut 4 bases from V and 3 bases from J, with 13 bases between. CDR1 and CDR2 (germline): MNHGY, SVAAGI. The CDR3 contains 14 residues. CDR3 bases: TGTGCCAGCAGTTCTCACCCCCGGGGCTACGAGCAGTACTTC. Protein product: CASSSHPRGYEQYF.

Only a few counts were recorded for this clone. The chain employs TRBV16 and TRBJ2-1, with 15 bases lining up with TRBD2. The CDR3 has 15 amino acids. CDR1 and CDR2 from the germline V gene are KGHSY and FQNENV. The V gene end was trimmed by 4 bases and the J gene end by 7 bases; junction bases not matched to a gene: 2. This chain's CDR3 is CASSRTSGGENEQFF. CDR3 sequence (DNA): TGTGCCAGCAGCCGGACTAGCGGGGGGGAGAATGAGCAGTTCTTC.

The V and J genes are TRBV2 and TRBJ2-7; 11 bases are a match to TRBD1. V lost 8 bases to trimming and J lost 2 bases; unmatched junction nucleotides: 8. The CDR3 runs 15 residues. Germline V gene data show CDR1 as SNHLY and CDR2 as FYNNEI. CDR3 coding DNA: TGTGCCAGCGGGGGACAGGGGGTATGGGCCTACGAGCAGTACTTC. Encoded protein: CASGGQGVWAYEQYF.

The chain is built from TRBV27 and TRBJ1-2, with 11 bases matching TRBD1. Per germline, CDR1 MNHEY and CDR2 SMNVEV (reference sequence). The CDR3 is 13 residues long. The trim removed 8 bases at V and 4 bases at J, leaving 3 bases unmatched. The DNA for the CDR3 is TGTGCCAGCGGCGGACAGGGGGCCTATGGCTACACCTTC. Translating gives CASGGQGAYGYTF.

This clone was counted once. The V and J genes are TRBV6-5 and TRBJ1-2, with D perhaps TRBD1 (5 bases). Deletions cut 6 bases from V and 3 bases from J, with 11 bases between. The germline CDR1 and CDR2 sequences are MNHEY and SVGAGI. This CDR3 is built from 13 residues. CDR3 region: CASSLRADYGYTF. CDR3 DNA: TGTGCCAGCAGCCTCAGGGCTGACTATGGCTACACCTTC.

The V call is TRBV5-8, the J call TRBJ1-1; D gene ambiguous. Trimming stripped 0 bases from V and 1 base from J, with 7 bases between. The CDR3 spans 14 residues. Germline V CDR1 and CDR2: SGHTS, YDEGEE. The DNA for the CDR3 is TGTGCCAGCAGCTTGGTGCAGGAGAACACTGAAGCTTTCTTT. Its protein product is CASSLVQENTEAFF.

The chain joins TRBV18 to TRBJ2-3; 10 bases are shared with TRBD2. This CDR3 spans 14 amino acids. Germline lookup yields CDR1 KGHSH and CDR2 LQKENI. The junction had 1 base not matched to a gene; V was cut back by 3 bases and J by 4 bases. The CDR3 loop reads CASSPSGGADTQYF. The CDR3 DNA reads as TGTGCCAGCTCACCGAGCGGGGGGGCAGATACGCAGTATTTT.

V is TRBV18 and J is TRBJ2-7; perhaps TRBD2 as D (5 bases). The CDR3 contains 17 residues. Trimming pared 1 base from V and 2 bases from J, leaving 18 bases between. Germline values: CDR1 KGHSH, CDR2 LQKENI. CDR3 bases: TGTGCCAGCTCACCACTGGGAGTAACGGCACCTGCCTACGAGCAGTACTTC. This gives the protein CASSPLGVTAPAYEQYF.

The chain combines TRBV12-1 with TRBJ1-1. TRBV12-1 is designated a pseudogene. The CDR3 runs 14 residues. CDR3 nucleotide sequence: TGTGCCAGCAGCTTACCTTCGGGGAACACTGAAGCTTTCTTT. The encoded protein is CASSLPSGNTEAFF.

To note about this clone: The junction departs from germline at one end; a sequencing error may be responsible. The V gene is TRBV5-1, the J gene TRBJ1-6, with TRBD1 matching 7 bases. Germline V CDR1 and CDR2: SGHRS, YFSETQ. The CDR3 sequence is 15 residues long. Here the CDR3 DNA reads TGCGCCAGCGGCTTGGCCAGGACAGGCCTTTCCCCCCTCCACTTT. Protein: CASGLARTGLSPLHF.

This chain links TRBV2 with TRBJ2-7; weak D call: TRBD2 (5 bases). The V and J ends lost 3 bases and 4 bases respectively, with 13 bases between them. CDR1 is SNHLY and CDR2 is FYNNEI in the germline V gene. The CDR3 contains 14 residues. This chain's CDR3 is CASSDERGGYEQYF. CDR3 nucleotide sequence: TGTGCCAGCAGTGACGAGAGAGGCGGGTACGAGCAGTACTTC.

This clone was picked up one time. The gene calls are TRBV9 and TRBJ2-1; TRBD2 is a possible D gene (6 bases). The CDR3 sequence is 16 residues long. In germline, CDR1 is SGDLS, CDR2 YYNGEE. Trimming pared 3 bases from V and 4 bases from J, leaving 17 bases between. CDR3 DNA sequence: TGTGCCAGCAGCGGTACTAGCTTGGGTAGATACAATGAGCAGTTCTTC. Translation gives CASSGTSLGRYNEQFF.

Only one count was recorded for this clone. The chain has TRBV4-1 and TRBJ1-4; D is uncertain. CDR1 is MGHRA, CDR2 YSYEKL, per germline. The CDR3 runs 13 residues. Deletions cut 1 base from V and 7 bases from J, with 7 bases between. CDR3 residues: CASSQARGEKLFF. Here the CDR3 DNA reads TGCGCCAGCAGCCAAGCCCGAGGTGAAAAACTGTTTTTT.

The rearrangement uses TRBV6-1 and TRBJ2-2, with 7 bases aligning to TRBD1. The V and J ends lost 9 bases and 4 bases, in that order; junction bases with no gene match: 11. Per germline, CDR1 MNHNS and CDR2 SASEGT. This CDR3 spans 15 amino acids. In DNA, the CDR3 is TGTGCCAGTCAGACTTGGGACAGAGGCACCGGGGAGCTGTTTTTT. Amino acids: CASQTWDRGTGELFF.

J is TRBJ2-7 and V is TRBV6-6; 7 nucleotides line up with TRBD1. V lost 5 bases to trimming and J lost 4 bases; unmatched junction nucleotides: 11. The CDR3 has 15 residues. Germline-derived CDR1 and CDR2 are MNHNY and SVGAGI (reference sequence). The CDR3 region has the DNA TGTGCCAGCAGTGATGCTAGGGACAGCTCATACGAGCAGTACTTC. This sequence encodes CASSDARDSSYEQYF.

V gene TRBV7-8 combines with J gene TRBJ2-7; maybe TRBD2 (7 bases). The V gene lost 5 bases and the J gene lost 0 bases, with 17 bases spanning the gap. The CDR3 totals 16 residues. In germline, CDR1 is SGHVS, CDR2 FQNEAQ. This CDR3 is CASSLPPRGASYEQYF. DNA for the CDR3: TGTGCCAGCAGCCTCCCTCCCCGGGGGGCCTCCTACGAGCAGTACTTC.

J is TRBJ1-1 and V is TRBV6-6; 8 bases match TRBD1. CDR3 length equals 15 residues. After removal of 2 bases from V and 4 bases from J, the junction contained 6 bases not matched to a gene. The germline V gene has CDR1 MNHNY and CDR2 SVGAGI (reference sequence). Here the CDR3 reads CASSYLTGGATEAFF. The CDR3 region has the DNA TGTGCCAGCAGTTACCTAACAGGGGGGGCCACTGAAGCTTTCTTT.

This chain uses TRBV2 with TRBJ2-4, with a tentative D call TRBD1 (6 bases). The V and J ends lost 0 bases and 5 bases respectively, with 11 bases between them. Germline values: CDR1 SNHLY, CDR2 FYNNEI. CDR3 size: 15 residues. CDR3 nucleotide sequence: TGTGCCAGCAGTGAAGCACACAGGGTTCAAAACATTCAGTACTTC. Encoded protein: CASSEAHRVQNIQYF.

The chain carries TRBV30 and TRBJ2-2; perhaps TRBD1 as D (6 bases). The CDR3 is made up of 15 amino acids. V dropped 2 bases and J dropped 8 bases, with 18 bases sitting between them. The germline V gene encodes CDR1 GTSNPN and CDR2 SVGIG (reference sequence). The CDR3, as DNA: TGTGCCTGGAGTCCTCCGGGACACTTTTCTGGGGAGCTGTTTTTT. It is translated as CAWSPPGHFSGELFF.

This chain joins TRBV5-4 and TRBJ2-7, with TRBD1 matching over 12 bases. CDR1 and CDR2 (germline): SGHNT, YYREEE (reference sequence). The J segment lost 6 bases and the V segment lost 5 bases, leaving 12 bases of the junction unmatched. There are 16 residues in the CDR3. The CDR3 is CASSRETGTGGAEQYF. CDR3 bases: TGTGCCAGCAGTCGAGAGACCGGGACAGGGGGCGCCGAGCAGTACTTC.

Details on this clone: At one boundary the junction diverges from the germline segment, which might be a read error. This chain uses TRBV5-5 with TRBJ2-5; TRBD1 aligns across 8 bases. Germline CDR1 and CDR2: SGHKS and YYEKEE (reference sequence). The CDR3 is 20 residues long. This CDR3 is CASSLEVRTGTLGGRETQYF. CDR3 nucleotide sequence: TGTGCCAGCAGTTTGGAGGTTAGGACAGGGACCCTAGGGGGACGAGAGACCCAGTACTTC.

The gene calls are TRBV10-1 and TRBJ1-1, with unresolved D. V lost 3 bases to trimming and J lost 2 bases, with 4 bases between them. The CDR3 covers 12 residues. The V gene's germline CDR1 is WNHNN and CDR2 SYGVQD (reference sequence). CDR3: CASSDPNTEAFF. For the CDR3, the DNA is TGCGCCAGCAGTGACCCAAACACTGAAGCTTTCTTT.

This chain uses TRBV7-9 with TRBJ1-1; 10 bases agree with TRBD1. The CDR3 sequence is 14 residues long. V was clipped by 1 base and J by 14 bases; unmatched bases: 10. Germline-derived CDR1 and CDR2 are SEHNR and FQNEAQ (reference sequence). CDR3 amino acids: CASSLVRDRGGPFF. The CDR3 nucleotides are TGTGCCAGCAGCTTAGTCAGGGACAGGGGAGGACCCTTCTTT.

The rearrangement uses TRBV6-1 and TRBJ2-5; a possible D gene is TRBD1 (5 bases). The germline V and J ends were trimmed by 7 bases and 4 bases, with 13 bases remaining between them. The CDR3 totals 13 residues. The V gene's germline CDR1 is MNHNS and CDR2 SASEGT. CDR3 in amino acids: CASTRDRGETQYF. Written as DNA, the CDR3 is TGTGCCAGCACCAGGGATCGTGGAGAGACCCAGTACTTC.

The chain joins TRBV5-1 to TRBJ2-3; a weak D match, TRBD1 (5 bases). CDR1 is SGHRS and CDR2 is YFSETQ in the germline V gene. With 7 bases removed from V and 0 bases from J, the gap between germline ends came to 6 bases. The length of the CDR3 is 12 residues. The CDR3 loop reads CASRTSTDTQYF. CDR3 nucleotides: TGCGCCAGCCGGACAAGCACAGATACGCAGTATTTT.